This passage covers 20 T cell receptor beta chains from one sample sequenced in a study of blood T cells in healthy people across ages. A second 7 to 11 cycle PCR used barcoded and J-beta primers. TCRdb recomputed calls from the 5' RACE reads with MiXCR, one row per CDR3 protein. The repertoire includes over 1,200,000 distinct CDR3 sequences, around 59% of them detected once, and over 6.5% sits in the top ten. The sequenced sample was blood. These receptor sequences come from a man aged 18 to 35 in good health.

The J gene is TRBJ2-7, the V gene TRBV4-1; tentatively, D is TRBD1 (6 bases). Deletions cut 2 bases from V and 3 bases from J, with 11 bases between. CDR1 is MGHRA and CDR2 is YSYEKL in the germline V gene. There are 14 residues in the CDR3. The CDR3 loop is CASSQQDRLYEQYF. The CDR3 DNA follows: TGCGCCAGCAGCCAACAAGACAGGCTCTACGAGCAGTACTTC.

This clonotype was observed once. The CDR3 loop reads CASSVGAGVERYEQYF. The CDR3 DNA is TGTGCCAGCAGCGTAGGTGCGGGAGTGGAGCGTTACGAGCAGTACTTC. The genes are TRBV9 and TRBJ2-5; 7 nucleotides line up with TRBD2. Near its end, the DNA agrees better with TRBJ2-7, so the J call may be wrong. Germline V gives CDR1 SGDLS, CDR2 YYNGEE. This CDR3 is 16 amino acids long.

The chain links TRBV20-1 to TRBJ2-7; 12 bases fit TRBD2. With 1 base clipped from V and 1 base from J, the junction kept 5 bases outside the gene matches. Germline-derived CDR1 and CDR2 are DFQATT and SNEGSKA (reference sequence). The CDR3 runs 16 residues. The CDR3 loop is CSARGTLAGGSYEQYF. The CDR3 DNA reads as TGCAGTGCTAGAGGAACTCTAGCGGGAGGGTCCTACGAGCAGTACTTC.

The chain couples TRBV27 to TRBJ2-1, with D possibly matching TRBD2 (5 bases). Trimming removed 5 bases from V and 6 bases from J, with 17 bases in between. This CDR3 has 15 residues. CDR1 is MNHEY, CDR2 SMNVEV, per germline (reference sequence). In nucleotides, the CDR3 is TGTGCCAGCAGTAACCTCGGAGGAGGTCGCAATGAGCAGTTCTTC. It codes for CASSNLGGGRNEQFF.

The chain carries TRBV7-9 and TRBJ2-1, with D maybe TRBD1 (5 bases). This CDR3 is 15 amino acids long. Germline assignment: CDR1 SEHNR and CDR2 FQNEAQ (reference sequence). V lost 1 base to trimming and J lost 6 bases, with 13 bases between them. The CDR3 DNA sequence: TGTGCCAGCAGCTTAGTAACAGGTTCGGGCAATGAGCAGTTCTTC. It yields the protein CASSLVTGSGNEQFF.

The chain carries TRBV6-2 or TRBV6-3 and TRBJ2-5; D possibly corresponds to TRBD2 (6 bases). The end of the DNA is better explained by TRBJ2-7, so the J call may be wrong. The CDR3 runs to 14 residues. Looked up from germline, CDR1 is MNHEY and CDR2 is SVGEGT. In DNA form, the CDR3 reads TGTGCCAGCAACCGGGGGACCCCTGGGGACGAGCAGTACTTC. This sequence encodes CASNRGTPGDEQYF.

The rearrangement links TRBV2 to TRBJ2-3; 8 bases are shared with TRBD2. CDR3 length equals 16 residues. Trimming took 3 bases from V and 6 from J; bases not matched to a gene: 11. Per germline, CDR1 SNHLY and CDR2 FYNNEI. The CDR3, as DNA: TGTGCCAGCAGTGAGTTATTAGCGGGGACGGTGGATACGCAGTATTTT. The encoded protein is CASSELLAGTVDTQYF.

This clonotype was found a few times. DNA for the CDR3: TGCAGCGTTGAAGACGGTGGAAAACTGTTTTTT. Protein sequence: CSVEDGGKLFF. This chain links TRBV29-1 with TRBJ1-4; D not certain. The germline V gene encodes CDR1 SQVTM and CDR2 ANQGSEA. CDR3 size: 11 residues. The V end lost 0 bases, the J end lost 10 bases, and 6 bases lay between the germline ends.

CDR3 sequence reads: CASSQDLGTQEQFF. DNA of the CDR3: TGTGCCAGCAGCCAAGACCTAGGGACCCAGGAGCAGTTCTTC. The chain combines TRBV4-2 with TRBJ2-1; TRBD1 or TRBD2 may be the D gene (5 bases each). CDR3 length equals 14 residues. The V end lost 0 bases, the J end lost 10 bases, and 13 bases lay between the germline ends. CDR1 is LGHNA and CDR2 is YNFKEQ in the germline V gene.

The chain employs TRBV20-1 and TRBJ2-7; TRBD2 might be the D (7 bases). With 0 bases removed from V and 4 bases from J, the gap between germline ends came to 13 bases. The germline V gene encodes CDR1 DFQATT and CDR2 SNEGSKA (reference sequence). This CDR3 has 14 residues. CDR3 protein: CSAREGGAYYEQYF. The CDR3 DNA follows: TGCAGTGCTAGAGAGGGGGGGGCCTATTACGAGCAGTACTTC.

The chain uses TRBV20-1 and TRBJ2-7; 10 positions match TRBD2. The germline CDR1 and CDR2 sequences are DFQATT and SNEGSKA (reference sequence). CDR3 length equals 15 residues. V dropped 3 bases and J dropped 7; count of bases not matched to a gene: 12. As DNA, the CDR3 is TGCAGTGCTAGTATAGGACTAGCGGCTTACAATGAGCAGTACTTC. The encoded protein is CSASIGLAAYNEQYF.

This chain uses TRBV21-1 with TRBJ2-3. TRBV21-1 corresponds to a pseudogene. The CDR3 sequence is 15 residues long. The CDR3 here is CASSFRPWCTDTQYF. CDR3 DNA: TGTGCCAGCAGCTTTCGACCATGGTGCACAGATACGCAGTATTTT.

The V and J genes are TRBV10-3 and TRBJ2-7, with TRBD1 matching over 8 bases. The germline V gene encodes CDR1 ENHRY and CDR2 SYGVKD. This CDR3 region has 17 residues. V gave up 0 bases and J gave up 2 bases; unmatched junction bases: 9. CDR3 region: CAISESGAGGMAYEQYF. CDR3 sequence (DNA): TGTGCCATCAGTGAGTCGGGAGCAGGGGGCATGGCCTACGAGCAGTACTTC.

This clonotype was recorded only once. For the CDR3, the DNA is TGCAGTGCTAGAGTACAGACTAACTATGGCTACACCTTC. It yields the protein CSARVQTNYGYTF. This chain uses TRBV20-1 with TRBJ1-2; D is ambiguous. Germline V gene sequence: CDR1 DFQATT, CDR2 SNEGSKA (reference sequence). This CDR3 spans 13 amino acids. V dropped 1 base and J dropped 0 bases, with 6 bases sitting between them.

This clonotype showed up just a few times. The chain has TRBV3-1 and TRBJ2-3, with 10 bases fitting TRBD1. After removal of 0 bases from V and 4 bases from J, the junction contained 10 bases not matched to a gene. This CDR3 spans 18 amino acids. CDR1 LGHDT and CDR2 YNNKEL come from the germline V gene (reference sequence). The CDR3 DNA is TGTGCCAGCAGCCAAGAATTGTCCGGGACAGGGGCGGCAGATACGCAGTATTTT. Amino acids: CASSQELSGTGAADTQYF.

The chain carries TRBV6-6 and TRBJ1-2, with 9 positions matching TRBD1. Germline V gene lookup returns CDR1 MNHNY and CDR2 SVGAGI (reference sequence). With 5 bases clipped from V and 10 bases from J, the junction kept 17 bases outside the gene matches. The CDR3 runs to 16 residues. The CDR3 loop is CASSNPTGTGRYDYTF. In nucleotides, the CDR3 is TGTGCCAGCAGTAACCCAACCGGGACAGGGAGGTACGACTACACCTTC.

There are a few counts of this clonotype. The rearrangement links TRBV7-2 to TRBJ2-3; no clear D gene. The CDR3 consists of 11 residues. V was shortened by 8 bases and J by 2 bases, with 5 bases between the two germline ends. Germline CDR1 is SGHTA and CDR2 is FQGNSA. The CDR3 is CASASTDTQYF. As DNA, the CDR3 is TGTGCCAGCGCTTCCACAGATACGCAGTATTTT.

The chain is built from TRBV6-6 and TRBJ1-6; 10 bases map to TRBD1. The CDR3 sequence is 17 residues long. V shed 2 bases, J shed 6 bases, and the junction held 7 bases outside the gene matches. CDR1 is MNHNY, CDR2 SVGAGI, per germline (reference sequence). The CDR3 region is CASSYPSTGGFNSPLHF. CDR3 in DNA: TGTGCCAGCAGTTACCCATCGACAGGGGGCTTTAATTCACCCCTCCACTTT.

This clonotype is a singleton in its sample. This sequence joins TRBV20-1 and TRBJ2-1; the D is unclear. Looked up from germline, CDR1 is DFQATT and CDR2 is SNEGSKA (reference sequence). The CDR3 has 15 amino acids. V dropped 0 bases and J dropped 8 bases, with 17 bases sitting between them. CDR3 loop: CSAREGQIPNDEQFF. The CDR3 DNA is TGCAGTGCTAGAGAAGGGCAGATCCCAAACGATGAGCAGTTCTTC.

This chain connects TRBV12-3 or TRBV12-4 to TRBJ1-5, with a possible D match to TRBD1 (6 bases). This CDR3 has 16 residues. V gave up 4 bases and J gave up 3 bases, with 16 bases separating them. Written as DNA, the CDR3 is TGTGCCAGCAGTTCAACTGAGGGGGGGGTCAATCAGCCCCAGCATTTT. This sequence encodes CASSSTEGGVNQPQHF.